This TCR beta chain was captured by sequencing in a study of T cell clonality in common variable immunodeficiency. CDR3 size: 19 residues. Trimming cost V 0 bases and J 1 base; bases outside gene matches: 9. Germline V gene lookup returns CDR1 DFQATT and CDR2 SNEGSKA (reference sequence). This clone was counted at least ten times. The read is 3 residues too short to cover the CDR3 end, so that end is filled in from the germline J gene. Clones were read by immunoSEQ multiplex PCR, and TCRdb kept only the in-frame ones, dropping some. The sample yields some 60,000 clones, without any singletons. Sequenced input: peripheral blood mononuclear cells. The rearrangement uses TRBV20-1 and TRBJ2-3; 14 nucleotides agree with TRBD2. The TCR comes from a person aged 18 to 75 in good health. The CDR3 bases that were read are TGCAGTGCTAGAGATTCCGGGGGACTAGCGGGAGAGGGCACAGATACG. It yields the protein CSARDSGGLAGEGTDT. Given in full, the CDR3 is CSARDSGGLAGEGTDTQYF.